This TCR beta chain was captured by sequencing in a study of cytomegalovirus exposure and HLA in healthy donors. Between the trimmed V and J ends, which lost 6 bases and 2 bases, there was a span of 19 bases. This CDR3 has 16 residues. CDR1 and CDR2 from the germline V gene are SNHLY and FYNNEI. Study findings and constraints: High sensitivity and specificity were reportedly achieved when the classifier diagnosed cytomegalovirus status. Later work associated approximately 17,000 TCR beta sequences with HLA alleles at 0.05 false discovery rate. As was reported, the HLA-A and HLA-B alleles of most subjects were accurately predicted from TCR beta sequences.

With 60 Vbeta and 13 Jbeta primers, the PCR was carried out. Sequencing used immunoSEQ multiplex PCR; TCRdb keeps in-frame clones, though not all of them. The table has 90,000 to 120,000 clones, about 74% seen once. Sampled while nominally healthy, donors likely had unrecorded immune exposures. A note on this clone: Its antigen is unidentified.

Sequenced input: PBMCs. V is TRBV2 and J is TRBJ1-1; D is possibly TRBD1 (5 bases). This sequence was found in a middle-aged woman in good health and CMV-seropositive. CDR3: CASSGGGWGFNTEAFF. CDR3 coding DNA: TGTGCCAGCAGCGGCGGGGGTTGGGGGTTTAACACTGAAGCTTTCTTT. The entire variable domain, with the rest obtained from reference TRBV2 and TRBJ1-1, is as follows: EPEVTQTPSHQVTQMGQEVILRCVPISNHLYFYWYRQILGQKVEFLVSFYNNEISEKSEIFDDQFSVERPDGSNFTLKIRSTKLEDSAMYFCASSGGGWGFNTEAFFGQGTRLTVV.